This T cell receptor beta chain was sequenced during a study of blood T cells in healthy people across ages (dated by TCRdb to between 2014 and 2016). As for the study more broadly: In model experiments, template switching captured about one uniquely barcoded TCR beta cDNA molecule for every two T cells. The donors were split into four age groups: young (average about 16 years), middle-aged (roughly 39), aged (about 56) and long-lived (approximately 80). To track age-related changes in TCR beta repertoire diversity, the study relied on deep sequencing normalized with unique cDNA molecular identifiers. To avoid experimental bias, donors of different ages were randomly spread across the sequencing lanes. The study analyzed two additional independent replicas of 1 million unique cDNA reads from the same blood draw for two donors, one aged 18 to 29 and one aged 80 or older.

For this clonotype: Its antigen is unknown. No much larger clone is present one base from it, and per-base qualities are unavailable.

Libraries were made using 5' RACE. Sequencing was carried out with an Illumina HiSeq 2500. A second about 7 to 12 cycle PCR used a sample-barcoded 5' primer and a J-beta primer mix. A template-switch 5' adaptor carrying 12 random nucleotides introduced a unique molecular identifier onto each TCR beta cDNA molecule. Each sample yielded at least 3 million CDR3-containing paired-end reads. First-strand cDNA synthesis was performed from all RNA using the Mint cDNA synthesis kit, with priming by a TRBC-specific oligonucleotide. All cDNA was treated with uracil-DNA glycosylase and then went through a first 18-cycle PCR with the universal primers M1SS and BC2_uni_R. The authors' analysis ran thus. Each sample was normalized by randomly selecting 1 million high-quality reads, each carrying a distinct molecular identifier. Reads with shared molecular identifiers were discarded instead of being binned into consensus sequences. MiTCR, with a Q25 quality threshold and the strictest error-elimination algorithm, was used for CDR3 identification, clonotype clustering and error correction. A nonparametric unseen species model with Euler transformation was used to estimate lower-bound total TCR beta diversity. Using fastp trimming at Q25 and MiXCR clonotype assembly, TCRdb reanalyzed the public sequencing data and kept in-frame beta chains. Entries that share a CDR3 protein sequence are merged under the most common genes and DNA. The V and J calls here are based on TCRdb, not the publication. Present in this sample are some 1.6 million distinct CDR3 sequences, roughly 32% of which were seen just once. Roughly 10% of the sample rests with the top ten.

Donors were roughly 40 systemically healthy Caucasian individuals from Russia aged about 6 to 100 years. Approximately 10 milliliters of peripheral blood were collected from each donor into EDTA-treated Vacutainer tubes. PBMCs were isolated by Ficoll-Paque density-gradient centrifugation, with at least 6.5 million obtained per sample. Total RNA was extracted from PBMCs with Trizol reagent, with at least 5.5 micrograms obtained per sample. Naive CD45RAhigh/CD27high T cell percentages were measured by flow cytometry on a PBMC aliquot from every donor. The investigation overall reported the following: Observed TCR beta diversity correlated strongly with the percentage of naive T cells measured by flow cytometry. Compared with the aged group, the long-lived group had more naive CD4+ T cells, fewer expanded clones and increased TCR diversity, a pattern suggesting age selection. Estimates of total diversity from one million sequenced T cells were regarded as lower bounds and underestimates. Because the CMV infection status of the donors was unknown, age-related changes in expanded clonotypes may potentially have been confounded. As age increased, observed TCR beta diversity per million T cells dropped in a roughly linear way, and a significant reduction was already evident by age 40. Because profiling used bulk unsorted PBMCs, naive and antigen-experienced compartments could not be compared conclusively.

Sequences were obtained from blood. This receptor was taken from a woman between 25 and 40 years old in good health.

The CDR3 corresponds to CASSAKVGLAGVSDTQYF. The nucleotide sequence reads as follows: TGTGCCAGCAGCGCTAAGGTGGGACTAGCGGGGGTCTCAGATACGCAGTATTTT. The V and J segments used are TRBV9 and TRBJ2-3, and TRBD2 matches 14 of the central bases. The CDR3 holds 18 amino acids from the cysteine to the phenylalanine. Solely the CDR3 DNA is kept, with 54 bases framed from the first base. At the junction V is shortened by 3 bases and J by 4 bases; bases outside the gene matches: 10. The CDR1 and CDR2 encoded by the germline V gene are SGDLS and YYNGEE.